The 14 T cell receptor beta chains below come from one sample, sequenced in a study of blood T cells in healthy people across ages. The authors ran a second PCR of about 6 to 11 cycles using a sample-barcoded 5' primer and a J-beta primer mix. TCRdb reprocessed the 5' RACE reads via MiXCR and lists one record per CDR3 protein. Of about 1.1 million distinct CDR3 sequences listed, about two fifths are singletons. Sample: blood. Every receptor here comes from a young man in good health.

This clonotype occurred a few times. The chain links TRBV4-3 to TRBJ1-2; 10 positions match TRBD1. V lost 1 base to trimming and J lost 6 bases; unmatched junction nucleotides: 5. This CDR3 comprises 15 residues. In germline, CDR1 is LGHNA, CDR2 YSLEER. DNA for the CDR3: TGCGCCAGCAGCCAAGTGGGACAGGGGAGAGATGGCTACACCTTC. As protein: CASSQVGQGRDGYTF.

The chain carries TRBV11-2 and TRBJ2-7, with D possibly being TRBD1 or TRBD2 (5 bases each). Trimming pared 5 bases from V and 1 base from J, leaving 15 bases between. CDR3 length: 15 amino acids. Germline assignment: CDR1 SGHAT and CDR2 FQNNGV. The CDR3 DNA is TGTGCCAGCAGCCTTTTGGGGGACGGTTCCTACGAGCAGTACTTC. It codes for CASSLLGDGSYEQYF.

This clonotype was seen only a few times. The chain couples TRBV5-1 to TRBJ1-4; D gene unclear. Between the trimmed V and J ends, which lost 0 bases and 7 bases, there was a span of 13 bases. Germline CDR1 and CDR2: SGHRS and YFSETQ. This CDR3 contains 15 residues. This CDR3 reads CASSLEGGYGEKLFF. The CDR3 DNA is TGCGCCAGCAGCTTGGAAGGCGGGTACGGTGAAAAACTGTTTTTT.

The chain couples TRBV7-9 to TRBJ1-6; no firm D call. Trimming removed 4 bases at V and 6 bases at J, with 10 bases between. This CDR3 is 14 amino acids long. Germline V gives CDR1 SEHNR, CDR2 FQNEAQ (reference sequence). The DNA of the CDR3 is TGTGCCAGCAGCTCCTCCCAGACTAATTCACCCCTCCACTTT. It codes for CASSSSQTNSPLHF.

This chain uses TRBV10-3 with TRBJ2-3, with D unresolved. V was clipped by 8 bases and J by 4 bases, with 10 bases between them. The CDR3 spans 12 residues. The germline gives CDR1 ENHRY, CDR2 SYGVKD. DNA for the CDR3: TGTGCCATCGGCCCGAGGCCAGATACGCAGTATTTT. As protein: CAIGPRPDTQYF.

The rearrangement links TRBV12-3 or TRBV12-4 to TRBJ1-1; D remains ambiguous. Trimming shortened V by 2 bases and J by 0 bases, and 10 bases separated the two germline ends. The CDR3 totals 15 residues. The DNA for the CDR3 is TGTGCCAGCAGTTTAATCGCGGGTGTGAACACTGAAGCTTTCTTT. Its protein product is CASSLIAGVNTEAFF.

A few counts support this clonotype. The chain joins TRBV18 to TRBJ2-4, with 12 bases matching TRBD1. The ends lost 3 bases at V and 0 bases at J; junction bases unmatched: 0. The CDR3 totals 16 residues. Germline V gene lookup returns CDR1 KGHSH and CDR2 LQKENI. CDR3 nucleotides: TGTGCCAGCTCACCGGGACAGGGGGCAGCCAAAAACATTCAGTACTTC. This translates into CASSPGQGAAKNIQYF.

This clonotype was counted at least ten times. The rearrangement links TRBV5-1 to TRBJ2-5; perhaps TRBD2 as D (5 bases). CDR3 length equals 14 residues. V lost 2 bases, J lost 2 bases, and 10 bases lay in between. Germline lookup yields CDR1 SGHRS and CDR2 YFSETQ. The CDR3 DNA reads as TGCGCCAGCAGCTTCGGACGGGGACAAGAGACCCAGTACTTC. Translating gives CASSFGRGQETQYF.

This clonotype was seen a single time. The genes are TRBV9 and TRBJ1-1; possible D gene TRBD1, 6 bases. The germline V gene has CDR1 SGDLS and CDR2 YYNGEE. The V gene lost 4 bases and the J gene lost 3 bases, with 16 bases spanning the gap. The CDR3 loop spans 15 amino acids. The CDR3 sequence: CASSFRGNSDTEAFF. CDR3 in DNA: TGTGCCAGCAGCTTTAGGGGGAACTCGGACACTGAAGCTTTCTTT. Looking up the rest from reference TRBV9 and TRBJ1-1 gives the full variable domain: DSGVTQTPKHLITATGQRVTLRCSPRSGDLSVYWYQQSLDQGLQFLIQYYNGEERAKGNILERFSAQQFPDLHSELNLSSLELGDSALYFCASSFRGNSDTEAFFGQGTRLTVV.

This chain joins TRBV15 and TRBJ1-5, with D possibly TRBD1 on 6 matching bases. V shed 5 bases and J shed 7 bases, with 18 bases lying between them. Germline V gene sequence: CDR1 LNHNV, CDR2 YYDKDF (reference sequence). The CDR3 runs to 15 residues. The CDR3 DNA is TGTGCCACCAGCTCCAAGGGGGAGCCCATCCAGCCCCAGCATTTT. Translated: CATSSKGEPIQPQHF.

V and J are TRBV10-3 and TRBJ2-2; 10 bases are a match to TRBD2. This CDR3 region has 16 residues. V trimming: 8 bases; J trimming: 3 bases; junction bases outside the gene matches: 9. Looked up from germline, CDR1 is ENHRY and CDR2 is SYGVKD. In DNA form, the CDR3 reads TGTGCCATCGCAGAGGGACTAGCGATTGACACCGGGGAGCTGTTTTTT. The encoded protein is CAIAEGLAIDTGELFF.

This chain connects TRBV7-2 to TRBJ2-3, with no clear D. Germline values: CDR1 SGHTA, CDR2 FQGNSA. Trimming cost V 4 bases and J 2 bases, with 7 bases left between them. The CDR3 runs to 13 residues. This CDR3 reads CTSSSGFTDTQYF. DNA of the CDR3: TGTACCAGCAGCTCAGGCTTCACAGATACGCAGTATTTT.

The V gene is TRBV7-9, the J gene TRBJ1-1; 8 bases align to TRBD1. CDR3 length: 15 residues. V lost 5 bases and J lost 3; bases outside the gene matches: 8. Germline CDR1 reads SEHNR; CDR2 reads FQNEAQ (reference sequence). CDR3 in amino acids: CASSTRQGSDTEAFF. The CDR3 DNA is TGTGCCAGCAGCACCCGACAGGGGTCGGACACTGAAGCTTTCTTT.

This rearrangement joins TRBV28 to TRBJ2-3, with D unclear. The CDR3 has 15 residues. With 1 base removed from V and 5 bases from J, the gap between germline ends came to 13 bases. Germline CDR1 and CDR2: MDHEN and SYDVKM. The CDR3 protein is CASSLSMDDRDTQYF. CDR3 nucleotide sequence: TGTGCCAGCAGTTTATCTATGGACGATAGAGATACGCAGTATTTT.